One and the same sample provided the 8 T cell receptor beta chains below, sequenced in a study of tacrolimus-resistant gene-edited T cells for transplant recipients. Treatment in this sample: CRISPR-Cas9 RNP knockout of FKBP12 using synthetic sgRNA#2. PBMCs were stimulated 5 to 6 hours with CMV pp65 and IE-1 peptide pools. FKBP12 was knocked out on day 7 by electroporating Cas9 ribonucleoprotein. Recombinant human IL-7 and IL-15 were used to expand the enriched CMV-specific T cells in culture. TCRdb's table, derived via immunoSEQ multiplex PCR, lists solely in-frame clones and lacks some. The sample lists about 810 clones; roughly 37% were seen once. The sequenced sample was a CMV-specific product grown in culture, obtained from cells with FKBP12 knockout. The receptors originated from a human donor in good health, a blood donor.

A note on this clone: Different DNA sequences within this sample yield the same CDR3. The V call is TRBV19, the J call TRBJ1-5; D not resolved. V was shortened by 7 bases and J by 4 bases, with 11 bases between the two germline ends. The CDR3 totals 13 residues. Per the germline V gene, CDR1 is LNHDA and CDR2 is SQIVND (reference sequence). The CDR3 loop reads CASNFRRNQPQHF. DNA for the CDR3: TGTGCCAGTAATTTCCGGCGGAATCAGCCCCAGCATTTT. The full variable domain, its missing parts supplied by reference TRBV19 and TRBJ1-5, is DGGITQSPKYLFRKEGQNVTLSCEQNLNHDAMYWYRQDPGQGLRLIYYSQIVNDFQKGDIAEGYSVSREKKESFPLTVTSAQKNPTAFYLCASNFRRNQPQHFGDGTRLSIL.

This clone ranks as medium-sized. The V call is TRBV6-5, the J call TRBJ2-7, with a tentative D call TRBD1 (5 bases). The CDR3 is 15 residues long. Germline V lookup: CDR1 MNHEY, CDR2 SVGAGI. V shed 4 bases and J shed 5 bases, with 18 bases lying between them. CDR3 nucleotides: TGTGCCAGCAGTTCCAACAGGAATCTCCGGCACGAGCAGTACTTC. Translated: CASSSNRNLRHEQYF.

This chain joins TRBV6-6 and TRBJ1-1, with 11 bases that match TRBD1. V was clipped by 0 bases and J by 4 bases; unmatched bases: 1. The CDR3 has 15 residues. The germline CDR1 and CDR2 sequences are MNHNY and SVGAGI (reference sequence). CDR3: CASSYSGQGATEAFF. Here the CDR3 DNA reads TGTGCCAGCAGTTACTCAGGACAGGGGGCCACTGAAGCTTTCTTT.

This clone is large within its sample. V gene TRBV7-6 combines with J gene TRBJ1-4; unclear D gene. Germline CDR1 reads SGHVS; CDR2 reads FNYEAQ. Trimming shortened V by 5 bases and J by 0 bases, and 13 bases separated the two germline ends. The CDR3 is 16 amino acids. The CDR3 sequence: CASSKAPGTTNEKLFF. The DNA of the CDR3 is TGTGCCAGCAGCAAGGCCCCCGGGACAACTAATGAAAAACTGTTTTTT.

This clone is large (0.1 to 1%) by share. In DNA form, the CDR3 reads TGTGCCAGCAGCTCAGGCGGGGCGTCCTACAATGAGCAGTTCTTC. Translation gives CASSSGGASYNEQFF. The rearrangement links TRBV7-7 to TRBJ2-1, with D possibly being TRBD2 (6 bases). This CDR3 contains 15 residues. Germline values: CDR1 SSHAT, CDR2 FNYEAQ (reference sequence). V lost 4 bases and J lost 1, with 11 bases in between.

This clone is labeled as medium-sized (0.01 to 0.1%). The chain joins TRBV19 to TRBJ2-3, with D possibly being TRBD1 (6 bases). Germline lookup yields CDR1 LNHDA and CDR2 SQIVND (reference sequence). The CDR3 length is 17 residues. Trimming cost V 3 bases and J 3 bases, with 19 bases left between them. The CDR3 region is CASSMGGQGLRTDTQYF. The CDR3 coding sequence is TGTGCCAGTAGTATGGGTGGGCAGGGGTTGAGGACAGATACGCAGTATTTT.

The V and J genes are TRBV19 and TRBJ1-2; a weak D match, TRBD1 (5 bases). Between the trimmed V and J ends, which lost 6 bases and 5 bases, there was a span of 19 bases. The germline V gene encodes CDR1 LNHDA and CDR2 SQIVND (reference sequence). The CDR3 extends over 15 amino acids. As DNA, the CDR3 is TGTGCCAGTAGCCCCCCCCGGCCGGGGCCTTATGGCTACACCTTC. Translated: CASSPPRPGPYGYTF.

This rearrangement joins TRBV19 to TRBJ2-1, with D possibly matching TRBD1 (6 bases). Germline CDR1 reads LNHDA; CDR2 reads SQIVND (reference sequence). The V end was cut by 2 bases, the J end by 9 bases, with 11 bases between. This CDR3 contains 13 residues. DNA of the CDR3: TGTGCCAGTAGTATAAAACAGGGTCTTGAGCAGTTCTTC. Protein: CASSIKQGLEQFF.